The rows below give T cell receptor beta chains drawn from one sample of a study of cytomegalovirus exposure and HLA in healthy donors. Method: immunoSEQ multiplex PCR; TCRdb's copy keeps in-frame clones and lacks some. The repertoire holds about 130,000 clones, with around 89% as singletons. The sequencing input was PBMCs. Receptors were obtained from a woman younger than 45 in good health and CMV-seropositive. CDR3s include the opening cysteine and the closing phenylalanine or tryptophan. The order of the fields is D gene, J gene, V gene, clone size, CDR3 length, CDR3 protein, CDR3 DNA. A D gene is named only where the DNA matches it firmly. Only part of the rows carry a size: once, few, many, or a class if the clone is expanded.

d_call: -
j_call: TRBJ1-1
v_call: TRBV6-5
clone_size: -
cdr3_length: 14
cdr3_aa: CASSPRGMNTEAFF
cdr3_nt: TGTGCCAGCAGCCCACGGGGGATGAACACTGAAGCTTTCTTT

d_call: -
j_call: TRBJ2-7
v_call: TRBV18
clone_size: few
cdr3_length: 17
cdr3_aa: CASSPSLRSGPAYEQYF
cdr3_nt: TGTGCCAGCTCACCAAGTCTCCGGTCAGGGCCAGCCTACGAGCAGTACTTC

d_call: TRBD1
j_call: TRBJ1-2
v_call: TRBV6-5
clone_size: -
cdr3_length: 13
cdr3_aa: CASRQPTGEGYTF
cdr3_nt: TGTGCCAGCAGGCAACCTACAGGGGAGGGCTACACCTTC

d_call: -
j_call: TRBJ1-2
v_call: TRBV5-6
clone_size: -
cdr3_length: 14
cdr3_aa: CASSLGQGSYGYTF
cdr3_nt: TGTGCCAGCAGCTTAGGCCAGGGGAGCTATGGCTACACCTTC

d_call: TRBD2
j_call: TRBJ2-1
v_call: TRBV15
clone_size: -
cdr3_length: 17
cdr3_aa: CATSRAMSTSGRYEQFF
cdr3_nt: TGTGCCACCAGCAGAGCAATGTCCACTAGCGGGAGGTATGAGCAGTTCTTC

d_call: TRBD1
j_call: TRBJ1-1
v_call: TRBV10-3
clone_size: once
cdr3_length: 13
cdr3_aa: CAIGGQGSTEAFF
cdr3_nt: TGTGCCATCGGCGGACAGGGGTCCACTGAAGCTTTCTTT

d_call: -
j_call: TRBJ2-7
v_call: TRBV14
clone_size: -
cdr3_length: 17
cdr3_aa: CASSPDVGAPSEDEQYF
cdr3_nt: TGTGCCAGCAGCCCGGACGTGGGGGCGCCTTCGGAGGACGAGCAGTACTTC

d_call: -
j_call: TRBJ2-7
v_call: TRBV2
clone_size: -
cdr3_length: 16
cdr3_aa: CASISWDSKYSYEQYF
cdr3_nt: TGTGCCAGCATTTCCTGGGACTCCAAATACTCCTACGAGCAGTACTTC

d_call: -
j_call: TRBJ1-6
v_call: TRBV28
clone_size: few
cdr3_length: 14
cdr3_aa: CASSLGTTNSPLHF
cdr3_nt: TGTGCCAGCAGTTTAGGGACAACTAATTCACCCCTCCACTTT

d_call: TRBD2
j_call: TRBJ2-7
v_call: TRBV5-1
clone_size: -
cdr3_length: 16
cdr3_aa: CASSFVREGQSYEQYF
cdr3_nt: TGCGCCAGCAGCTTCGTGCGGGAGGGCCAATCCTACGAGCAGTACTTC

d_call: TRBD2
j_call: TRBJ2-5
v_call: TRBV7-9
clone_size: -
cdr3_length: 14
cdr3_aa: CASSSGGTQETQYF
cdr3_nt: TGTGCCAGCTCAAGCGGGGGAACCCAAGAGACCCAGTACTTC

d_call: TRBD2
j_call: TRBJ2-7
v_call: TRBV11-2
clone_size: -
cdr3_length: 14
cdr3_aa: CASSSGLAGIEQYF
cdr3_nt: TGTGCCAGCAGCTCTGGACTAGCGGGAATCGAGCAGTACTTC

d_call: -
j_call: TRBJ1-3
v_call: TRBV18
clone_size: -
cdr3_length: 14
cdr3_aa: CASSPSGNGNTIYF
cdr3_nt: TGTGCCAGCTCACCATCCGGGAATGGAAACACCATATATTTT

d_call: -
j_call: TRBJ2-2
v_call: TRBV2
clone_size: -
cdr3_length: 12
cdr3_aa: CASSEAAGELFF
cdr3_nt: TGTGCCAGCAGTGAGGCCGCCGGGGAGCTGTTTTTT

d_call: -
j_call: TRBJ2-3
v_call: TRBV5-1
clone_size: -
cdr3_length: 13
cdr3_aa: CASSSWASDTQYF
cdr3_nt: TGCGCCAGCAGCTCCTGGGCGTCAGATACGCAGTATTTT

d_call: -
j_call: TRBJ1-6
v_call: TRBV19
clone_size: -
cdr3_length: 14
cdr3_aa: CASSPQGVNSPLHF
cdr3_nt: TGTGCCAGTAGTCCACAGGGAGTTAATTCACCCCTCCACTTT

d_call: TRBD2
j_call: TRBJ2-2
v_call: TRBV7-9
clone_size: -
cdr3_length: 19
cdr3_aa: CASSLPAGERGSEAGELFF
cdr3_nt: TGTGCCAGCAGCTTGCCGGCCGGAGAGCGGGGTAGTGAAGCCGGGGAGCTGTTTTTT

d_call: -
j_call: TRBJ2-5
v_call: TRBV5-1
clone_size: -
cdr3_length: 14
cdr3_aa: CATADRNHQETQYF
cdr3_nt: TGCGCCACCGCCGACAGGAATCATCAAGAGACCCAGTACTTC

d_call: -
j_call: TRBJ2-7
v_call: TRBV5-1
clone_size: -
cdr3_length: 14
cdr3_aa: CASSYRLGGDEQYF
cdr3_nt: TGCGCCAGCAGCTACCGACTCGGAGGGGACGAGCAGTACTTC

d_call: TRBD1
j_call: TRBJ2-7
v_call: TRBV5-1
clone_size: -
cdr3_length: 12
cdr3_aa: CASRTGGGEQYF
cdr3_nt: TGCGCCAGCAGGACAGGGGGAGGTGAGCAGTACTTC

d_call: TRBD2
j_call: TRBJ2-3
v_call: TRBV7-2
clone_size: -
cdr3_length: 17
cdr3_aa: CASSRTPTSGGTDTQYF
cdr3_nt: TGTGCCAGCAGCCGCACCCCAACTAGCGGGGGTACAGATACGCAGTATTTT

d_call: -
j_call: TRBJ2-1
v_call: TRBV6-6
clone_size: -
cdr3_length: 12
cdr3_aa: CAARDFYNEQFF
cdr3_nt: TGTGCCGCCCGGGATTTCTACAATGAGCAGTTCTTC

d_call: TRBD2
j_call: TRBJ2-3
v_call: TRBV28
clone_size: -
cdr3_length: 16
cdr3_aa: CASRPIAGVATDTQYF
cdr3_nt: TGTGCCAGCAGACCAATAGCGGGGGTGGCCACAGATACGCAGTATTTT

d_call: -
j_call: TRBJ2-5
v_call: TRBV29-1
clone_size: -
cdr3_length: 10
cdr3_aa: CSVAVETQYF
cdr3_nt: TGCAGCGTGGCCGTGGAGACCCAGTACTTC

d_call: -
j_call: TRBJ1-3
v_call: TRBV28
clone_size: once
cdr3_length: 15
cdr3_aa: CASSGGSYSGNTIYF
cdr3_nt: TGTGCCAGCAGTGGGGGGAGTTACTCTGGAAACACCATATATTTT

d_call: TRBD1
j_call: TRBJ1-4
v_call: TRBV9
clone_size: -
cdr3_length: 15
cdr3_aa: CASSPRDRANEKLFF
cdr3_nt: TGTGCCAGCAGCCCAAGGGACAGGGCTAATGAAAAACTGTTTTTT

d_call: TRBD1
j_call: TRBJ1-5
v_call: TRBV19
clone_size: -
cdr3_length: 14
cdr3_aa: CASSMTGVGQPQHF
cdr3_nt: TGTGCCAGTAGTATGACAGGGGTGGGTCAGCCCCAGCATTTT

d_call: -
j_call: TRBJ1-1
v_call: TRBV10-1
clone_size: -
cdr3_length: 14
cdr3_aa: CASSEWPGDTEAFF
cdr3_nt: TGCGCCAGCAGTGAATGGCCAGGGGACACTGAAGCTTTCTTT

d_call: TRBD2
j_call: TRBJ2-1
v_call: TRBV7-3
clone_size: -
cdr3_length: 14
cdr3_aa: CASSLAGVQYEQFF
cdr3_nt: TGTGCCAGCAGCTTGGCGGGAGTCCAGTATGAGCAGTTCTTC

d_call: -
j_call: TRBJ2-2
v_call: TRBV15
clone_size: -
cdr3_length: 14
cdr3_aa: CATSSPTNTGELFF
cdr3_nt: TGTGCCACCAGCAGTCCAACGAACACCGGGGAGCTGTTTTTT

d_call: -
j_call: TRBJ2-7
v_call: TRBV7-9
clone_size: once
cdr3_length: 15
cdr3_aa: CASSLAEGPHYEQYF
cdr3_nt: TGTGCCAGCAGCTTAGCCGAGGGCCCCCACTACGAGCAGTACTTC

d_call: TRBD1
j_call: TRBJ2-7
v_call: TRBV2
clone_size: -
cdr3_length: 14
cdr3_aa: CASSGMGQNYEQYF
cdr3_nt: TGTGCCAGCAGTGGGATGGGACAGAACTACGAGCAGTACTTC

d_call: TRBD2
j_call: TRBJ2-7
v_call: TRBV11-2
clone_size: -
cdr3_length: 13
cdr3_aa: CASRPSGSNEQYF
cdr3_nt: TGTGCCAGCAGGCCTAGCGGGAGCAACGAGCAGTACTTC

d_call: TRBD1
j_call: TRBJ1-2
v_call: TRBV6-5
clone_size: -
cdr3_length: 15
cdr3_aa: CASSYEGTGGRGYTF
cdr3_nt: TGTGCCAGCAGTTACGAGGGGACAGGGGGACGTGGCTACACCTTC

d_call: TRBD2
j_call: TRBJ2-2
v_call: TRBV6-4
clone_size: -
cdr3_length: 14
cdr3_aa: CASSERGATGELFF
cdr3_nt: TGTGCCAGCAGTGAGCGGGGGGCCACCGGGGAGCTGTTTTTT

d_call: TRBD1
j_call: TRBJ2-7
v_call: TRBV10-1
clone_size: -
cdr3_length: 16
cdr3_aa: CASSSGTGESFFGQYF
cdr3_nt: TGCGCCAGCAGCTCCGGGACAGGGGAGTCCTTTTTCGGGCAGTACTTC

d_call: TRBD2
j_call: TRBJ2-7
v_call: TRBV11-2
clone_size: -
cdr3_length: 16
cdr3_aa: CASSSWWTSGSYEQYF
cdr3_nt: TGTGCCAGCAGCTCCTGGTGGACTAGCGGTTCCTACGAGCAGTACTTC

d_call: -
j_call: TRBJ2-7
v_call: TRBV4-2
clone_size: -
cdr3_length: 14
cdr3_aa: CASSQADLTYEQYF
cdr3_nt: TGTGCCAGCAGCCAGGCGGACTTGACCTACGAGCAGTACTTC

d_call: -
j_call: TRBJ2-2
v_call: TRBV29-1
clone_size: once
cdr3_length: 16
cdr3_aa: CSVVRKTGLSDGELFF
cdr3_nt: TGCAGCGTCGTAAGAAAGACGGGACTGTCGGACGGGGAGCTGTTTTTT

d_call: -
j_call: TRBJ1-5
v_call: TRBV19
clone_size: -
cdr3_length: 14
cdr3_aa: CASSVLTRDQPQHF
cdr3_nt: TGTGCCAGTAGTGTCCTAACTAGGGATCAGCCCCAGCATTTT

d_call: -
j_call: TRBJ2-5
v_call: TRBV6-1
clone_size: -
cdr3_length: 15
cdr3_aa: CAIRGVKGIMETQYF
cdr3_nt: TGTGCCATAAGGGGCGTAAAGGGGATAATGGAGACCCAGTACTTC

d_call: -
j_call: TRBJ1-1
v_call: TRBV20-1
clone_size: -
cdr3_length: 11
cdr3_aa: CSAPLSGGAFF
cdr3_nt: TGCAGTGCTCCCCTCTCCGGGGGGGCTTTCTTT

d_call: -
j_call: TRBJ2-5
v_call: TRBV2
clone_size: -
cdr3_length: 12
cdr3_aa: CASSGQQETQYF
cdr3_nt: TGTGCCAGCAGTGGACAGCAAGAGACCCAGTACTTC

d_call: -
j_call: TRBJ2-3
v_call: TRBV7-2
clone_size: -
cdr3_length: 11
cdr3_aa: CASSSPQAQYF
cdr3_nt: TGTGCCAGCAGCTCACCTCAGGCGCAGTATTTT

d_call: -
j_call: TRBJ2-7
v_call: TRBV6-1
clone_size: -
cdr3_length: 12
cdr3_aa: CASSTHSYEQYF
cdr3_nt: TGTGCCAGCAGTACACACTCCTACGAGCAGTACTTC

d_call: -
j_call: TRBJ2-2
v_call: TRBV7-9
clone_size: -
cdr3_length: 14
cdr3_aa: CASRIEGNTGELFF
cdr3_nt: TGTGCCAGCAGAATCGAGGGGAACACCGGGGAGCTGTTTTTT